The source of this T cell receptor beta chain is a study of T cells in Graves' hyperthyroidism and ophthalmopathy. Germline-derived CDR1 and CDR2 are MNHEY and SVGEGT. V was shortened by 5 bases and J by 11 bases, with 19 bases between the two germline ends. The CDR3 covers 14 residues. In this sample, this clonotype turned up many times. Researchers took RNA transcripts and amplified the TCR beta CDR3 regions from them. The primer set for the first-round RT-PCR of the TCR CDR3 was HTBI. TCRdb recomputed calls from the multiplex PCR reads with MiXCR, one row per CDR3 protein. Of over 500,000 distinct CDR3 sequences listed, under 20% were seen once; the top ten hold 15% to 20%. Ophthalmopathy patients had Clinical Activity Score at least 3, NOSPECS grade at least 4, duration under 3 months. Exclusion of patients followed from uncontrolled infection, other autoimmune disease, pregnancy or lactation.

This clonotype was obtained from a woman aged 18 to 35 with Graves' ophthalmopathy. Sample: blood. The chain is built from TRBV6-2 or TRBV6-3 and TRBJ2-1; tentative D call: TRBD2 (5 bases). This chain's CDR3 is CASSLGVRIDQQFF. CDR3 in DNA: TGTGCCAGCAGTCTGGGAGTGAGGATCGACCAGCAGTTCTTC.